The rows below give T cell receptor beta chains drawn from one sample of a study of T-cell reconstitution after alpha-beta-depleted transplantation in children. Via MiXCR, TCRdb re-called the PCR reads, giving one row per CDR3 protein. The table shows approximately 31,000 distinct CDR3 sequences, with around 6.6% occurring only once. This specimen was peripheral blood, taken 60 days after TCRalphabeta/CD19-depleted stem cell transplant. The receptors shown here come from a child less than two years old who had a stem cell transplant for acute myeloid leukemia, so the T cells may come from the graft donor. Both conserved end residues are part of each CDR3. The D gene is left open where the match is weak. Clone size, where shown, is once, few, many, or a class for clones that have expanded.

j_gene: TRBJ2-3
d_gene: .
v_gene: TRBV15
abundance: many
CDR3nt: TGTGCCACCAGCAGAGCAGTCGAACCAGATACGCAGTATTTT
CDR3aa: CATSRAVEPDTQYF

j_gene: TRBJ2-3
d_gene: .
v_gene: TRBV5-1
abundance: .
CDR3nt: TGCGCCAGCAGCGGGGACTTCTACACAGATACGCAGTATTTT
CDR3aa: CASSGDFYTDTQYF

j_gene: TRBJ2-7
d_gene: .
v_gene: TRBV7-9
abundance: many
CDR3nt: TGTGCCAGCAGCTGGGTGGGGGACAACGAGCAGTACTTC
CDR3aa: CASSWVGDNEQYF

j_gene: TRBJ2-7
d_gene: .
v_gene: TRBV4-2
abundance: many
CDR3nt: TGTGCCAGCAGCCAAGAACAGGGAGTGGGCCCCTTTTACGAGCAGTACTTC
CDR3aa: CASSQEQGVGPFYEQYF

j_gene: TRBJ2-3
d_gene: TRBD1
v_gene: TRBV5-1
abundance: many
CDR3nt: TGCGCCAGCTATAGCGGACAGGGGGCTAGTACCAGGTCGTGGGATACGCAGTATTTT
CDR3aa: CASYSGQGASTRSWDTQYF

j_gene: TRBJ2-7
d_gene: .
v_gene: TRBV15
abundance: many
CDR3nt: TGTGCCACCAGCAGAGACAGGGCCCTGTCTAATTGGGACTACGAGCAGTACTTC
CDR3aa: CATSRDRALSNWDYEQYF

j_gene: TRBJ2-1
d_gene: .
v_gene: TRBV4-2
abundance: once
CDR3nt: TGTGCCATCAGCTCGGGGGTCTTCTCCTACAATGAGCAGTTCTTC
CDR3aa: CAISSGVFSYNEQFF

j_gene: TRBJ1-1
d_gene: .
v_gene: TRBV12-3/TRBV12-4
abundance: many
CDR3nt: TGTGCCAGCAGTTTTCGCAGAGTCGGTGAAGCTTTCTTT
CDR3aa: CASSFRRVGEAFF

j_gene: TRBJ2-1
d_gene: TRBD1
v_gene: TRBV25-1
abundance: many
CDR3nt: TGTGCCAGCATGGACTGGACAGGGCGCAATGAGCAGTTCTTC
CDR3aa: CASMDWTGRNEQFF

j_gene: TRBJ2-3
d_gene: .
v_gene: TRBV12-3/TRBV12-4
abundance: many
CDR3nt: TGTGCCAGCAGTTCGCCAGATGCGGATACGCAGTATTTT
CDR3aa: CASSSPDADTQYF

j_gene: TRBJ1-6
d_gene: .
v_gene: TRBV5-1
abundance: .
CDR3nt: TGCGCCAGCAGCTCGTTGACAGCTGATAATTCACCCCTCCACTTT
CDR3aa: CASSSLTADNSPLHF

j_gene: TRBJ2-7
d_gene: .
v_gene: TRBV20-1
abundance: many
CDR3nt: TGCAGTGCTAGAGGGCCAGTGGCCTACGAGCAGTACTTC
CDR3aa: CSARGPVAYEQYF

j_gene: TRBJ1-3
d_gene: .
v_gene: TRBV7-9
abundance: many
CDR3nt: TGTGCCAGCAGCTTAGAAGGGCGCTCTGGAAACACCATATATTTT
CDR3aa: CASSLEGRSGNTIYF

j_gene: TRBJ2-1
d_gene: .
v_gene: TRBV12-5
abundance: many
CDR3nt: TGTGCTAGTGGTTTGGGGACTGGCAATGAGCAGTTCTTC
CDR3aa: CASGLGTGNEQFF

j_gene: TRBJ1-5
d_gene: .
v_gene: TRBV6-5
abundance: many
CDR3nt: TGTGCCAGCAGTTACCTGGGACCAAAAGGCCAGCCCCAGCATTTT
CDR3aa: CASSYLGPKGQPQHF

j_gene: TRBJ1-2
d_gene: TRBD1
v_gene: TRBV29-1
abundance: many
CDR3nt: TGCAGCGTTGACCCAGGTGCAGGGGGGGACTATGGCTACACCTTC
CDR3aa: CSVDPGAGGDYGYTF

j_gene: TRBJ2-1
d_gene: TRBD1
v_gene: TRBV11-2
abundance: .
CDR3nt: TGTGCCAGCAGCGGATACCGGGACAGGGGTTGGAATGAGCAGTTCTTC
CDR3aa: CASSGYRDRGWNEQFF

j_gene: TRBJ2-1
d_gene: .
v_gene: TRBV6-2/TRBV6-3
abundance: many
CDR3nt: TGTGCCAGCAGTTACTCGACGGGGTTCCTCTACAATGAGCAGTTCTTC
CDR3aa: CASSYSTGFLYNEQFF

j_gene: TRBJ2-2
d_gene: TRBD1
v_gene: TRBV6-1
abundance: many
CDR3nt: TGTGCCAGCAGTAAGAGGGACAGGGGGCCGGCCGGGGAGCTGTTTTTT
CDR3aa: CASSKRDRGPAGELFF

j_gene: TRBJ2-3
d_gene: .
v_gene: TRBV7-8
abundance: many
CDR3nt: TGTGCCAGCAGCTTAGTCAGCGGGAGCACAGATACGCAGTATTTT
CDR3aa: CASSLVSGSTDTQYF